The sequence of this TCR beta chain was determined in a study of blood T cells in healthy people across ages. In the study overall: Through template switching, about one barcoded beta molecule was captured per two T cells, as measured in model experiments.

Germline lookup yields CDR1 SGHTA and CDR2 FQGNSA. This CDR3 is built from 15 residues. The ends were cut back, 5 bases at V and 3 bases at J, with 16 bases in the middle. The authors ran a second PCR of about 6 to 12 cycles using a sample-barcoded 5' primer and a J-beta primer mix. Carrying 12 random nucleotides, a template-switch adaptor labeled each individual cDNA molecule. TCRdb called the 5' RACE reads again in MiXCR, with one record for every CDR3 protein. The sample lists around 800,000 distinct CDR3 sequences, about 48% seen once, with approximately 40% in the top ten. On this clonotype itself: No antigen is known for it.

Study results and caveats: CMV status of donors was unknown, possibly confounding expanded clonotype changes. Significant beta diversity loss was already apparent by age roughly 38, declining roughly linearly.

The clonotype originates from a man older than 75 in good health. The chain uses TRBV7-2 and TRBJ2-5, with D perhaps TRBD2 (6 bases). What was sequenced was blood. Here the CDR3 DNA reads TGTGCCAGCAGCCCCCCGGCGGGAAGAAAAGAGACCCAGTACTTC. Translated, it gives CASSPPAGRKETQYF.